This TCR beta chain came from a study of spatial heterogeneity in lung cancer. Study-wide background: Raw-read counts averaged over ten per unique TCR and UMI combination.

The CDR3 has 16 amino acids. From germline, CDR1 is SGHVS and CDR2 FNYEAQ. The V segment lost 1 base and the J segment 3 bases; nucleotides outside the gene matches: 5. MiXCR, applied by TCRdb to the 5' RACE reads, yields one record per CDR3 protein. The data show roughly 100,000 distinct CDR3 sequences, with under 9% seen just once and about 7% held by the top ten. Stated time point: sample taken at primary tumor resection. Whole RNA obtained from tumor, nontumor lung or frozen PBMC underwent sequencing without sorting. The sample here was PBMCs, taken at surgery. The chain carries TRBV7-6 and TRBJ1-2; 10 bases align to TRBD1. The sequence was collected from a male donor with early-stage non-small cell lung cancer. The CDR3 loop reads CASSLGGTGAHYGYTF. CDR3 bases: TGTGCCAGCAGCTTAGGGGGGACAGGGGCCCACTATGGCTACACCTTC. Based on the CDR3 plus reference TRBV7-6 and TRBJ1-2, the full variable domain is GAGVSQSPRYKVTKRGQDVALRCDPISGHVSLYWYRQALGQGPEFLTYFNYEAQQDKSGLPNDRFSAERPEGSISTLTIQRTEQRDSAMYRCASSLGGTGAHYGYTFGSGTRLTVV.